The 15 T cell receptor beta chains given below trace back to one sample, sequenced in a study of T-cell reconstitution after alpha-beta-depleted transplantation in children. Using unique molecular identifiers, the investigators prepared the TCRbeta library. MiXCR, applied by TCRdb to the PCR reads, yields one record per CDR3 protein. The sample yields about 640,000 distinct CDR3 sequences, roughly 17% seen once. The input for sequencing was PBMCs from the stem cell graft donor, taken from the stem cell graft. The receptors stem from a human donor who donated a stem cell graft to a child with acute myeloid leukemia.

This clonotype was observed at least ten times. The chain joins TRBV7-6 to TRBJ2-1, with D possibly TRBD2 on 6 matching bases. Germline CDR1 and CDR2: SGHVS and FNYEAQ. Trimming left V 5 bases short and J 2 bases short, with 16 bases between. This CDR3 is 16 amino acids long. This CDR3 is CASSRDFIATYNEQFF. The CDR3 region has the DNA TGTGCCAGCAGCCGGGACTTCATCGCGACCTACAATGAGCAGTTCTTC. Drawing the rest from reference TRBV7-6 and TRBJ2-1, the complete variable domain is GAGVSQSPRYKVTKRGQDVALRCDPISGHVSLYWYRQALGQGPEFLTYFNYEAQQDKSGLPNDRFSAERPEGSISTLTIQRTEQRDSAMYRCASSRDFIATYNEQFFGPGTRLTVL.

In this sample, this clonotype turned up many times. The V call is TRBV5-5, the J call TRBJ2-7, with 7 bases matching TRBD1. This CDR3 region has 15 residues. The J segment lost 2 bases and the V segment lost 2 bases, leaving 7 bases of the junction unmatched. Germline-derived CDR1 and CDR2 are SGHKS and YYEKEE (reference sequence). The CDR3 loop is CASSFNGQGAYEQYF. In DNA form, the CDR3 reads TGTGCCAGCAGCTTTAATGGGCAGGGGGCCTACGAGCAGTACTTC.

This clonotype appeared many times. The J gene is TRBJ2-1, the V gene TRBV20-1; D not resolved. This CDR3 is 13 amino acids long. The germline V gene has CDR1 DFQATT and CDR2 SNEGSKA (reference sequence). V gave up 5 bases and J gave up 8 bases, with 16 bases separating them. CDR3 loop: CSADPPGRDEQFF. The CDR3, as DNA: TGCAGTGCTGACCCGCCGGGTAGAGATGAGCAGTTCTTC.

This chain joins TRBV9 and TRBJ2-7; D tentatively reads TRBD1 or TRBD2 (5 bases each). The germline gives CDR1 SGDLS, CDR2 YYNGEE. This CDR3 comprises 16 residues. V was trimmed by 3 bases and J by 0 bases, leaving 16 bases between them. The CDR3 spells CASSADGTPFSYEQYF. DNA of the CDR3: TGTGCCAGCAGCGCCGATGGGACCCCTTTCTCCTACGAGCAGTACTTC.

This clonotype was seen many times. This chain connects TRBV20-1 to TRBJ1-5; no firm D call. Trimming stripped 3 bases from V and 6 bases from J, with 9 bases between. The CDR3 sequence is 12 residues long. Looked up from germline, CDR1 is DFQATT and CDR2 is SNEGSKA (reference sequence). CDR3 in DNA: TGCAGTGCTAGGGTAGGAAGTCAGCCCCAGCATTTT. Amino acid sequence: CSARVGSQPQHF.

This clonotype was counted ten times or more. This rearrangement joins TRBV20-1 to TRBJ2-7; D is unresolved. V was trimmed by 6 bases and J by 6 bases, leaving 12 bases between them. The CDR3 has 11 amino acids. Germline CDR1 reads DFQATT; CDR2 reads SNEGSKA (reference sequence). DNA of the CDR3: TGCAGTGCCCGAGGACCGGTCGAGCAGTACTTC. Translating gives CSARGPVEQYF.

V and J are TRBV7-9 and TRBJ2-2; 9 positions match TRBD2. The germline V gene has CDR1 SEHNR and CDR2 FQNEAQ (reference sequence). The CDR3 length is 16 residues. J was trimmed by 1 base and V by 7 bases; bases with no gene match: 7. The CDR3: CASTAVAGVNTGELFF. CDR3 nucleotides: TGTGCCAGCACCGCCGTAGCGGGAGTGAACACCGGGGAGCTGTTTTTT.

This clonotype has at least ten counts. The chain joins TRBV4-3 to TRBJ2-1; unclear D gene. The germline V gene encodes CDR1 LGHNA and CDR2 YSLEER. V was trimmed by 3 bases and J by 8 bases, leaving 11 bases between them. The CDR3 totals 13 residues. The CDR3 protein is CASSQAGVYEQFF. For the CDR3, the DNA is TGCGCCAGCAGCCAGGCAGGTGTATATGAGCAGTTCTTC.

This clonotype was seen repeatedly, ten times or more. The CDR3 DNA reads as TGTGCCAGCAGCTTGGCCCAGGGGTACTATGGCTACACCTTC. Protein: CASSLAQGYYGYTF. J is TRBJ1-2 and V is TRBV5-6, with a tentative D call TRBD1 (6 bases). Between the trimmed V and J ends, which lost 0 bases and 3 bases, there was a span of 9 bases. The CDR3 runs to 14 residues. Germline-derived CDR1 and CDR2 are SGHDT and YYEEEE.

This sequence joins TRBV5-1 and TRBJ2-1, with D possibly matching TRBD1 (6 bases). CDR1 is SGHRS and CDR2 is YFSETQ in the germline V gene. The CDR3 extends over 15 amino acids. V was clipped by 4 bases and J by 4 bases, with 15 bases between them. The CDR3 reads CASSLQDSLYNEQFF. CDR3 DNA: TGCGCCAGCAGCCTACAGGACAGCTTATACAATGAGCAGTTCTTC.

This clonotype was seen a handful of times. The CDR3 DNA follows: TGTGCCAGCAGCAGTACTGGAGGGAAAACTGAAGCTTTCTTT. Translating it yields CASSSTGGKTEAFF. This rearrangement joins TRBV7-9 to TRBJ1-1; D is unresolved. The CDR3 contains 14 residues. Germline CDR1 and CDR2: SEHNR and FQNEAQ (reference sequence). Between the trimmed V and J ends, which lost 5 bases and 5 bases, there was a span of 15 bases.

This clonotype came up many times. The chain carries TRBV5-5 and TRBJ2-1; 8 bases map to TRBD1. This CDR3 is 17 amino acids long. Germline V gene data show CDR1 as SGHKS and CDR2 as YYEKEE (reference sequence). With V trimmed by 1 base and J by 6 bases, 12 bases remained unmatched. Written as DNA, the CDR3 is TGTGCCAGCAGCTTGAATGGGGGGACAGGAAGGGGCAATGAGCAGTTCTTC. As protein: CASSLNGGTGRGNEQFF.

This clonotype was picked up many times. The rearrangement joins TRBV7-2 to TRBJ2-3, with 8 bases aligning to TRBD2. Per germline, CDR1 SGHTA and CDR2 FQGNSA. Losses at the gene ends were 3 bases for V and 0 bases for J; bases not matched to a gene: 8. CDR3 length: 17 residues. The CDR3 loop is CASSFVSGGYSTDTQYF. The CDR3 bases are TGTGCCAGCAGCTTCGTAAGCGGGGGCTATAGCACAGATACGCAGTATTTT.

This clonotype was seen at least ten times. The chain is built from TRBV24-1 and TRBJ2-7; TRBD2 might be the D (5 bases). This CDR3 is 13 amino acids long. Germline loops: CDR1 KGHDR, CDR2 SFDVKD. V lost 7 bases, J lost 4 bases, and 13 bases lay in between. The DNA for the CDR3 is TGTGCCACCAGCTCCCGGGATCGGTACGAGCAGTACTTC. It yields the protein CATSSRDRYEQYF.

This clonotype has ten or more counts. The chain joins TRBV20-1 to TRBJ1-5; D is perhaps TRBD1 (5 bases). V lost 6 bases to trimming and J lost 4 bases, with 13 bases between them. The CDR3 covers 13 residues. Germline V gives CDR1 DFQATT, CDR2 SNEGSKA (reference sequence). CDR3 loop: CSAPTTVNQPQHF. CDR3 DNA: TGCAGTGCCCCGACGACAGTTAATCAGCCCCAGCATTTT.